This T cell receptor beta chain was retrieved from a study of regulatory T cells in long-lasting Graves disease. Building of the TCR beta libraries involved iRepertoire HTBI primers and Arm-PCR of CDR3 regions. In the original workflow: Throughout the samples, researchers identified 55 to 65 TRBV and about 15 TRBJ segments. TCRdb reanalysed the multiplex PCR reads using MiXCR and keeps one entry per CDR3 protein. TCRdb assigned the V and J calls; the authors' analysis was not used. The repertoire consists of 350,000 to 450,000 distinct CDR3 sequences, with around a fifth occurring once and the leading ten covering 13% to 15%. The time point: persistent/refractory GD, antithyroid drugs over 5 years with positive TRAb. Extracted RNA from PBMCs served as the source of the TCR library. Germline loops: CDR1 MNHEY, CDR2 SMNVEV (reference sequence). This CDR3 has 15 amino acids. The ends lost 4 bases at V and 9 bases at J; junction bases unmatched: 13.

This clonotype was seen ten or more times. The chain couples TRBV27 to TRBJ2-7, with 9 bases aligning to TRBD1. The receptor's source is a female donor with Graves disease. Sequencing used peripheral blood mononuclear cells (PBMCs), obtained when the disease was refractory, from a patient treated with antithyroid drugs. CDR3 DNA: TGTGCCAGCAGTTCCGGACAGGGGAGTTTTAGTGTGCAGTACTTC. It is translated as CASSSGQGSFSVQYF.